Below are 12 T cell receptor beta chains sequenced from a single sample in a study of draining lymph node invasion in breast cancer (dated by TCRdb to the early 2020s). Receptors were amplified or captured by bulk RNA-seq. For sequencing, an Illumina HiSeq 2500 was employed. TCRdb itself trimmed the public reads at Q25 with fastp, ran MiXCR and retained productive beta chains. A single entry per CDR3 protein holds the most common genes and DNA from its merged rows. This sample is represented by fewer than 2,500 distinct CDR3 sequences; about 85% of them were singletons. The ten biggest clones cover less than 2.5% of the sample. For memory conventional CD4 T cells, the sort was based on CD4+ CD45RA- CD25- cells. Sequencing input: sorted memory CD4+ effector T cells from a lymph node. The intended sense of this specimen's cell subset or site label: CD45RA-negative sorted CD4+ T cells (memory Tconv or effector/memory Treg). The receptors were sampled from a female donor with luminal breast cancer.

Only a few counts were recorded for this clonotype. This chain joins TRBV5-1 and TRBJ2-1, with unresolved D. Germline lookup yields CDR1 SGHRS and CDR2 YFSETQ. The CDR3 loop spans 14 amino acids. Trimming cost V 0 bases and J 5 bases, with 9 bases left between them. The DNA of the CDR3 is TGCGCCAGCAGCTTGGGGCAGAAAAACAATGAGCAGTTCTTC. Its protein product is CASSLGQKNNEQFF.

This chain connects TRBV7-9 to TRBJ1-2, with 11 bases matching TRBD1. V shed 5 bases, J shed 8 bases, and the junction held 7 bases outside the gene matches. The CDR3 is made up of 14 amino acids. The germline CDR1 and CDR2 sequences are SEHNR and FQNEAQ (reference sequence). The chain's CDR3 is CASSARTGGDGYTF. In DNA, the CDR3 is TGTGCCAGCAGCGCCAGGACAGGGGGCGACGGCTACACCTTC.

The V gene is TRBV7-9, the J gene TRBJ2-4, with no clear D. The V end lost 5 bases, the J end lost 1 base, and 6 bases lay between the germline ends. Germline V CDR1 and CDR2: SEHNR, FQNEAQ (reference sequence). This CDR3 is 13 amino acids long. CDR3 amino acids: CASSLSAKNIQYF. CDR3 DNA sequence: TGTGCCAGCAGCCTAAGCGCCAAAAACATTCAGTACTTC.

The gene calls are TRBV19 and TRBJ2-3, with D perhaps TRBD2 (6 bases). Germline loops: CDR1 LNHDA, CDR2 SQIVND (reference sequence). The ends were cut back, 7 bases at V and 4 bases at J, with 15 bases in the middle. The CDR3 length is 14 residues. The CDR3 here is CASNDLAGPDTQYF. CDR3 coding DNA: TGTGCCAGTAACGACCTGGCGGGGCCAGATACGCAGTATTTT.

The V call is TRBV20-1, the J call TRBJ2-7, with 10 bases aligning to TRBD1. The CDR3 is 16 amino acids. The J segment lost 2 bases and the V segment lost 1 base, leaving 8 bases of the junction unmatched. Germline V CDR1 and CDR2: DFQATT, SNEGSKA (reference sequence). The CDR3 nucleotides read TGCAGTGCTAGAGTCGCCGGGACAGGGGAAACCTACGAGCAGTACTTC. Translation: CSARVAGTGETYEQYF.

The J gene is TRBJ1-2, the V gene TRBV29-1, with 7 bases aligning to TRBD1. The CDR3 extends over 11 amino acids. V shed 7 bases and J 9 bases; nucleotides not matched to a gene: 8. Germline-derived CDR1 and CDR2 are SQVTM and ANQGSEA. For the CDR3, the DNA is TGCAGCGGCGGGGACAGCCAGCGCTACACCTTC. Translation gives CSGGDSQRYTF. The entire variable domain, with the rest obtained from reference TRBV29-1 and TRBJ1-2, is as follows: SAVISQKPSRDICQRGTSLTIQCQVDSQVTMMFWYRQQPGQSLTLIATANQGSEATYESGFVIDKFPISRPNLTFSTLTVSNMSPEDSSIYLCSGGDSQRYTFGSGTRLTVV.

The chain couples TRBV11-2 to TRBJ2-5, with 7 bases fitting TRBD1. Trimming took 5 bases from V and 0 from J; bases not matched to a gene: 6. This CDR3 region has 15 residues. Germline CDR1 SGHAT, CDR2 FQNNGV. The CDR3 sequence is CASSRVGQNQETQYF. CDR3 DNA: TGTGCCAGCAGCAGGGTGGGACAGAACCAAGAGACCCAGTACTTC.

V and J are TRBV11-2 and TRBJ1-3; D may be TRBD1 (6 bases). The germline V gene has CDR1 SGHAT and CDR2 FQNNGV. Trimming pared 4 bases from V and 4 bases from J, leaving 17 bases between. The CDR3 runs to 16 residues. CDR3 sequence (DNA): TGTGCCAGCAGCTACGGACAGATCCGAGAGGGAAACACCATATATTTT. Its protein product is CASSYGQIREGNTIYF.

The chain uses TRBV20-1 and TRBJ1-5; no clear D. The germline V gene has CDR1 DFQATT and CDR2 SNEGSKA (reference sequence). The CDR3 has 16 amino acids. The V end lost 0 bases, the J end lost 3 bases, and 15 bases lay between the germline ends. CDR3 in amino acids: CSARDRSWGANQPQHF. CDR3 DNA: TGCAGTGCTAGAGACCGATCGTGGGGAGCCAATCAGCCCCAGCATTTT.

The J gene is TRBJ1-2, the V gene TRBV28, with D hard to call. V was pared by 2 bases and J by 2 bases, with 9 bases between. CDR1 and CDR2 from the germline V gene are MDHEN and SYDVKM. CDR3 length equals 14 residues. In nucleotides, the CDR3 is TGTGCCAGCAGTTTAAGTGGCAGCAACTATGGCTACACCTTC. It codes for CASSLSGSNYGYTF.

The genes are TRBV27 and TRBJ2-2, with D maybe TRBD1 (6 bases). Deletions cut 2 bases from V and 0 bases from J, with 10 bases between. This CDR3 contains 16 residues. CDR1 is MNHEY, CDR2 SMNVEV, per germline (reference sequence). The DNA for the CDR3 is TGTGCCAGCAGTTTACTCGGGACAACGAACACCGGGGAGCTGTTTTTT. It codes for CASSLLGTTNTGELFF.

This CDR3 reads CSLKAWGGEQFF. The CDR3 bases are TGCAGCCTGAAGGCTTGGGGGGGAGAGCAGTTCTTC. The rearrangement uses TRBV29-1 and TRBJ2-1, with TRBD2 matching 7 bases. The CDR3 runs 12 residues. The junction had 11 bases not matched to a gene; V was cut back by 8 bases and J by 10 bases. The germline V gene encodes CDR1 SQVTM and CDR2 ANQGSEA.